Below, one T cell receptor beta chain is given with its context. As yet, its antigen is unknown. Per the germline V gene, CDR1 is SGHVS and CDR2 is FNYEAQ. Trimming pared 1 base from V and 6 bases from J, leaving 16 bases between. This CDR3 is 16 amino acids long. This sample was taken from a study of T cells after yellow fever vaccination. The wider study: The SMART-Seq v4 Ultra Low Input method served to prepare the low-cell-number fractions. Study conclusions and caveats: Weaker overall was a secondary response that nonetheless peaked faster, on day 5 versus 15.

MiXCR, applied by TCRdb to the 5' RACE reads, yields one record per CDR3 protein. The sample contains about 360,000 distinct CDR3 sequences, 6.2% of which appear only once. The chain carries TRBV7-6 and TRBJ2-4; a possible D gene is TRBD1 (6 bases). The source is a man aged 30 to 45 who received the YFV17D yellow fever vaccine. Here the sequenced sample was PBMCs, taken 5 days after the yellow fever booster vaccination. The CDR3 protein is CASSLGQGRSGNIQYF. The CDR3, as DNA: TGTGCCAGCAGCTTAGGGCAGGGGCGAAGTGGAAACATTCAGTACTTC.